Each of the 16 T cell receptor beta chains below was sequenced from the same sample in a study of shared clonotypes between healthy human individuals. Profiled with immunoSEQ multiplex PCR; TCRdb holds only in-frame clones, not every one. This sample has roughly 660,000 clones, with 90% found just once. Sequencing was carried out using memory CD8+ T cells from PBMCs. Regarding subset: CD45RO+ cells pooled with CCR7-negative TemRA cells. These TCRs come from a young man in good health. Some clones in this sample may be carry-over from other donors' samples.

CDR3 bases: TGTGCCAGTAGACACCCAGGGGAGGCTGAAGCTTTCTTT. Translated, it gives CASRHPGEAEAFF. This chain uses TRBV19 with TRBJ1-1, with a possible D match to TRBD1 (6 bases). The V end lost 6 bases, the J end lost 6 bases, and 14 bases lay between the germline ends. This CDR3 has 13 residues. Germline values: CDR1 LNHDA, CDR2 SQIVND (reference sequence).

The chain has TRBV4-1 and TRBJ2-3, with D unclear. Trimming took off 1 base at V and 2 bases at J, with 10 bases between the two ends. This CDR3 is 15 amino acids long. Germline V gene lookup returns CDR1 MGHRA and CDR2 YSYEKL. This CDR3 is CASSQVGSPTDTQYF. The CDR3 coding sequence is TGCGCCAGCAGCCAAGTGGGCAGCCCCACAGATACGCAGTATTTT.

The chain carries TRBV28 and TRBJ2-3, with D hard to call. The CDR3 consists of 17 residues. Trimming removed 2 bases from V and 2 bases from J, with 17 bases in between. CDR1 MDHEN and CDR2 SYDVKM come from the germline V gene. The CDR3 DNA follows: TGTGCCAGCAGTTTACTCACGGAAACCACCGACACAGATACGCAGTATTTT. Its translation is CASSLLTETTDTDTQYF.

The CDR3 protein is CASSLEGTVGNTIYF. The CDR3, as DNA: TGTGCCAGCAGCTTAGAGGGGACAGTAGGAAACACCATATATTTT. The J gene is TRBJ1-3, the V gene TRBV7-8, with TRBD1 matching 7 bases. V shed 1 base, J shed 4 bases, and the junction held 4 bases outside the gene matches. Germline V gene lookup returns CDR1 SGHVS and CDR2 FQNEAQ. CDR3 length: 15 amino acids.

The genes are TRBV7-2 and TRBJ2-6; TRBD1 is a possible D gene (6 bases). V lost 5 bases to trimming and J lost 0 bases, with 14 bases between them. The CDR3 runs to 17 residues. Per germline, CDR1 SGHTA and CDR2 FQGNSA. The CDR3 here is CASSQKDRHSGANVLTF. Here the CDR3 DNA reads TGTGCCAGCAGCCAAAAGGACAGACACTCTGGGGCCAACGTCCTGACTTTC.

V gene TRBV7-9 combines with J gene TRBJ2-1, with TRBD1 matching over 8 bases. Germline V gene data show CDR1 as SEHNR and CDR2 as FQNEAQ (reference sequence). Trimming removed 4 bases from V and 7 bases from J; junction bases left unmatched: 6. There are 14 residues in the CDR3. DNA for the CDR3: TGTGCCAGCAGCTACGGGACAGGAATTAATGAGCAGTTCTTC. This codes for CASSYGTGINEQFF.

The chain has TRBV4-1 and TRBJ2-7; D is unresolved. Germline CDR1 and CDR2: MGHRA and YSYEKL. The V and J ends lost 4 bases and 5 bases respectively, with 12 bases between them. This CDR3 contains 13 residues. This CDR3 is CASSPRLENEQYF. In DNA form, the CDR3 reads TGCGCCAGCAGCCCGAGGCTAGAAAACGAGCAGTACTTC.

The J gene is TRBJ1-1, the V gene TRBV6-1, with TRBD1 identical over 9 bases. Germline trimming cut 7 bases from V and 5 bases from J; bases unmatched to any gene: 11. Germline-derived CDR1 and CDR2 are MNHNS and SASEGT. The CDR3 contains 15 residues. The CDR3 loop is CASMRTQGAWTEAFF. For the CDR3, the DNA is TGTGCCAGCATGAGAACACAGGGGGCATGGACTGAAGCTTTCTTT.

This clone was observed once. The chain joins TRBV28 to TRBJ2-5; TRBD2 matches at 8 bases. The V gene's germline CDR1 is MDHEN and CDR2 SYDVKM. CDR3 size: 15 residues. The V and J ends lost 3 bases and 5 bases, in that order; junction bases with no gene match: 8. The CDR3 protein is CASSFRGRTGETQYF. The CDR3 DNA sequence: TGTGCCAGCAGTTTTCGCGGGAGGACCGGGGAGACCCAGTACTTC.

The chain uses TRBV10-3 and TRBJ2-1; no definite D call. The V end was cut by 8 bases, the J end by 5 bases, with 13 bases between. The CDR3 sequence is 13 residues long. Germline CDR1 is ENHRY and CDR2 is SYGVKD. The CDR3 nucleotides read TGTGCCATCCTCCGGATTGAAAACAATGAGCAGTTCTTC. The encoded protein is CAILRIENNEQFF.

The V gene is TRBV6-1, the J gene TRBJ1-4; TRBD1 is a possible D gene (5 bases). CDR1 and CDR2 from the germline V gene are MNHNS and SASEGT. The CDR3 spans 15 residues. Trimming cost V 7 bases and J 4 bases, with 16 bases left between them. The CDR3 spells CASTTRRGFNEKLFF. CDR3 sequence (DNA): TGTGCCAGCACCACCCGAAGGGGCTTTAATGAAAAACTGTTTTTT.

This clone is a singleton in its sample. V usage is TRBV21-1 and J usage is TRBJ1-5. TRBV21-1 is designated a pseudogene. The CDR3 consists of 14 residues. DNA for the CDR3: TGTGCCAGCAGCAACCGAGGGCCTAATCAGCCCCAGCATTTT. Its translation: CASSNRGPNQPQHF.

The genes are TRBV13 and TRBJ2-7; tentative D call: TRBD2 (7 bases). Trimming took 5 bases from V and 5 from J, leaving 13 bases between them. Germline-derived CDR1 and CDR2 are PRHDT and FYEKMQ (reference sequence). The length of the CDR3 is 13 residues. The CDR3 protein is CASSPRGGHEQYF. CDR3 coding DNA: TGTGCCAGCAGCCCCAGGGGAGGGCACGAGCAGTACTTC.

The V and J genes are TRBV5-6 and TRBJ2-7; D may be TRBD1 (7 bases). Germline V gives CDR1 SGHDT, CDR2 YYEEEE. The CDR3 loop spans 16 amino acids. V lost 2 bases and J 2 bases, leaving 17 bases between the germline ends. CDR3 region: CASSLGGDSETYEQYF. The DNA of the CDR3 is TGTGCCAGCAGCTTAGGAGGGGACAGCGAGACCTACGAGCAGTACTTC.

The J gene is TRBJ1-3, the V gene TRBV7-8; perhaps TRBD1 as D (6 bases). CDR3 length: 17 amino acids. The V end lost 2 bases, the J end lost 0 bases, and 14 bases lay between the germline ends. Germline loops: CDR1 SGHVS, CDR2 FQNEAQ. In DNA, the CDR3 is TGTGCCAGCAGCTTAAGGAGCACAGGGAGCTCTGGAAACACCATATATTTT. Translating it yields CASSLRSTGSSGNTIYF.

This clone was observed a single time. This rearrangement joins TRBV7-8 to TRBJ2-2, with D maybe TRBD2 (5 bases). Per the germline V gene, CDR1 is SGHVS and CDR2 is FQNEAQ. Deletions cut 5 bases from V and 6 bases from J, with 7 bases between. The CDR3 is 12 residues long. The CDR3 region is CASSGGPGELFF. The CDR3 DNA follows: TGTGCCAGCAGCGGAGGACCCGGGGAGCTGTTTTTT.